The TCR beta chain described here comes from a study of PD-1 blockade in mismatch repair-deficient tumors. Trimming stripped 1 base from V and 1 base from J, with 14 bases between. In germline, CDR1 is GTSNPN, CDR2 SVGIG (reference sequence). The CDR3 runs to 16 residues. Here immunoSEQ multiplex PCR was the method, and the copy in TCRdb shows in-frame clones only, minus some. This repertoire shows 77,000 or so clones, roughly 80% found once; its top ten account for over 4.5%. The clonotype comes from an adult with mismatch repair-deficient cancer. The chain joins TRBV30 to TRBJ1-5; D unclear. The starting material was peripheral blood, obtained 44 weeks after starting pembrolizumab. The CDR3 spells CAWSDPRAGSNQPQHF. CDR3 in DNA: TGTGCCTGGAGTGACCCTCGGGCAGGCAGCAATCAGCCCCAGCATTTT.